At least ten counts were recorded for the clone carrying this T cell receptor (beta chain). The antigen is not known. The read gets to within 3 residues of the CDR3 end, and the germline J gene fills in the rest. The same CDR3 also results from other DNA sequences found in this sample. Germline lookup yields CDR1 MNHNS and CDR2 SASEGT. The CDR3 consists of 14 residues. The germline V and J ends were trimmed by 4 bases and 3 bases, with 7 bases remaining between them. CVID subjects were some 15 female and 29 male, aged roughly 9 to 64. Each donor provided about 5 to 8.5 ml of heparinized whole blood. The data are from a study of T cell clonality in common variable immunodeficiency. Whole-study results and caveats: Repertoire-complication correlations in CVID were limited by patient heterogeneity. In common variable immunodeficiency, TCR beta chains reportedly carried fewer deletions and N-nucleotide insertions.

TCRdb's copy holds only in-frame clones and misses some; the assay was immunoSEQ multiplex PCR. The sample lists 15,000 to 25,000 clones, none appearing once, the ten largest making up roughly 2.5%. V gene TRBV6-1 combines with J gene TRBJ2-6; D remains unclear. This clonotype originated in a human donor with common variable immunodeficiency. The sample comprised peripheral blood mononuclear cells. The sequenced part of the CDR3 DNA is TGTGCCAGCAGTGGGTCGGGTGGGGCCAACGTC. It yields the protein CASSGSGGANV. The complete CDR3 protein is CASSGSGGANVLTF.